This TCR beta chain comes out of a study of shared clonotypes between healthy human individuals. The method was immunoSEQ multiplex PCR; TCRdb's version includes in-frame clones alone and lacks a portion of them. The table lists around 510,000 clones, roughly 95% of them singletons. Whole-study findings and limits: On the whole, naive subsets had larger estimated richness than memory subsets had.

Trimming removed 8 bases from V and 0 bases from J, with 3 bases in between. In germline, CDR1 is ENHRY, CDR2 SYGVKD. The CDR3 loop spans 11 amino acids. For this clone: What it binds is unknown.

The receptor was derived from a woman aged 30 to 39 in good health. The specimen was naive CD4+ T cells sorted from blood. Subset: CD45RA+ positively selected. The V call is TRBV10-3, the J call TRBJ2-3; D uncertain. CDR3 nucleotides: TGTGCCATCGCAAGCACAGATACGCAGTATTTT. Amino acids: CAIASTDTQYF.